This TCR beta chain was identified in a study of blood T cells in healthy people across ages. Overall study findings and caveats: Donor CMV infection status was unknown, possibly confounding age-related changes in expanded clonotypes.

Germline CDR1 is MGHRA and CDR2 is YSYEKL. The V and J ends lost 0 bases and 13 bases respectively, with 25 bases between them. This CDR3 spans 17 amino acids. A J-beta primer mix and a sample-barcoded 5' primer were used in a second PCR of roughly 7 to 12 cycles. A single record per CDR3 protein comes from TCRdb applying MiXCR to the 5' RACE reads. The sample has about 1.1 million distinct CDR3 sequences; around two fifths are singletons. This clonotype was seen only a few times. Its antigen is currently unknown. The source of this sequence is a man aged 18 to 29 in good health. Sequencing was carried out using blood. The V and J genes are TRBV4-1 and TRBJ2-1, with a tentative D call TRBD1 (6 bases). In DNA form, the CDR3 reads TGCGCCAGCAGCCAAGATTTCGACGGACAGTTCCAAGAGACCCAGTTCTTC. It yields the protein CASSQDFDGQFQETQFF.